The 4 T cell receptor beta chains below all came from one sample that was sequenced in a study of CXCR3-negative and CXCR3-positive naive CD8 T cells. Libraries were UMI-labeled 5' RACE TRB cDNA. For each CDR3 protein, TCRdb gives one entry from its re-call of the 5' RACE reads, without DNA. This sample lists around 50,000 distinct CDR3 sequences; its ten largest clones have about a quarter. Input material: memory CD8+ T cells from blood. All receptors derive from a human donor in good health. Some clones in this sample may be carry-over from other donors' samples.

V is TRBV10-3 and J is TRBJ2-7; checking the TCRdb D call of TRBD2 is not possible without DNA. Germline-derived CDR1 and CDR2 are ENHRY and SYGVKD. The CDR3 spans 13 residues. This CDR3 is CAISSLAGDEQYF.

The rearrangement joins TRBV14 to TRBJ1-5. Per germline, CDR1 SGHDN and CDR2 FVKESK. The CDR3 length is 14 residues. The CDR3 sequence is CASSQGPHNQPQHF. Full variable domain (missing parts from reference TRBV14 and TRBJ1-5): EAGVTQFPSHSVIEKGQTVTLRCDPISGHDNLYWYRRVMGKEIKFLLHFVKESKQDESGMPNNRFLAERTGGTYSTLKVQPAELEDSGVYFCASSQGPHNQPQHFGDGTRLSIL.

The CDR3 sequence: CASSHPTGGYDEQYF. The rearrangement joins TRBV12-3 or TRBV12-4 to TRBJ2-7. CDR3 length: 15 residues.

The chain combines TRBV23-1 with TRBJ2-2; without DNA, the TCRdb call of TRBD2 cannot be checked. TRBV23-1 is marked as an open reading frame, function uncertain. The CDR3 consists of 19 residues. This chain's CDR3 is CASSRPSGGARRTPGSCFF.